The clone carrying this T cell receptor beta chain appeared once. Its antigen remains unidentified. Stated time point: week 11, during vaccination. Every vaccine dose comprised 300 ug of mutant IDH1 20-mer peptide plus topical imiquimod. Germline V gene lookup returns CDR1 LNHDA and CDR2 SQIVND (reference sequence). This CDR3 has 13 amino acids. Trimming took off 3 bases at V and 6 bases at J, with 11 bases between the two ends. This record belongs to a study of a mutant IDH1 vaccine in newly diagnosed glioma. Using immunoSEQ multiplex PCR, the repertoire was profiled, and TCRdb retains in-frame clones only, with some absent. The sample lists about 30,000 clones; around 89% were seen once.

Source: PBMCs, taken from a glioma patient whose treatment included an IDH1 peptide vaccine. The receptor's source is a man aged 18 to 29 with glioma. The V gene is TRBV19, the J gene TRBJ1-1; D not certain. The CDR3 protein is CASSIVFSAEAFF. The CDR3 bases are TGTGCCAGTAGTATTGTATTTTCCGCTGAAGCTTTCTTT.